This TCR beta chain appears in the sequencing data of a study of Tregs in tolerant kidney transplant recipients. Judged by frequency, this clone is large. Its antigen is not identified. The sequenced fragment ends 3 residues before the CDR3 boundary, so the rest is inferred from the germline J gene. Whole-study findings and limits: Few patients were studied, so findings need validation in larger groups.

Assay used: immunoSEQ multiplex PCR; TCRdb lists only in-frame clones, some missing. Here the sample table reports around 950 clones. V was trimmed by 6 bases and J by 6 bases, leaving 20 bases between them. Per the germline V gene, CDR1 is SGHDN and CDR2 is FVKESK. CDR3 length equals 15 residues. Mixed chimerism was transient after nonmyeloablative marrow transplants from related graft donors. The chain is built from TRBV14 and TRBJ1-2, with D possibly being TRBD1 (6 bases). Here the sequenced sample was CD4+ T cells from blood (PBMCs), taken roughly 15 months after the transplant. The receptor was derived from a human patient who received a combined kidney and bone marrow transplant. The graft donor may account for some of the T cells. CDR3 loop: CASRRTGGVWNGYTF. Incomplete CDR3 DNA: TGTGCCAGCAGACGAACGGGGGGCGTCTGGAATGGC.